This T cell receptor beta chain was sequenced during a study of blood T cell repertoires in COVID-19. Produced via immunoSEQ multiplex PCR; TCRdb's table is partial and in-frame only. The table shows a few hundred thousand clones, with 80% to 90% occurring only once. Participants had their cohort set by participant-reported clinical history. This CDR3 has 15 residues. The junction had 9 bases not matched to a gene; V was cut back by 6 bases and J by 6 bases. Germline CDR1 is MGHRA and CDR2 is YSYEKL. The TCR originated in a man aged 30 to 45 who had recovered from COVID-19. The chain combines TRBV4-1 with TRBJ2-2, with 8 bases fitting TRBD2. Sequencing was carried out using PBMCs or T cells enriched from blood (not recorded which). The CDR3 here is CASSSGLAGPGELFF. CDR3 bases: TGCGCCAGCAGTTCCGGACTAGCTGGTCCCGGGGAGCTGTTTTTT.